The 22 T cell receptor beta chains given below trace back to one sample, sequenced in a study of blood T cells in healthy people across ages. A sample-barcoded 5' primer and a J-beta primer mix were used in a second PCR of roughly 6 to 12 cycles. TCRdb reanalysed the 5' RACE reads using MiXCR and keeps one entry per CDR3 protein. The sample holds around 800,000 distinct CDR3 sequences; roughly 50% are singletons and the top ten take around 40%. Sequencing was performed on blood. These receptors originate from a man of 80 years or more in good health.

The chain is built from TRBV3-1 and TRBJ2-1; D possibly matches TRBD1 or TRBD2 (6 bases each). The length of the CDR3 is 15 residues. V gave up 4 bases and J gave up 5 bases, with 15 bases separating them. Germline CDR1 is LGHDT and CDR2 is YNNKEL (reference sequence). This CDR3 is CASSRRERGDNEQFF. CDR3 DNA sequence: TGTGCCAGCAGCCGACGGGAGAGGGGGGACAATGAGCAGTTCTTC.

V usage is TRBV7-2 and J usage is TRBJ1-4; weak D call: TRBD1 (5 bases). Per germline, CDR1 SGHTA and CDR2 FQGNSA. This CDR3 contains 15 residues. Trimming left V 5 bases short and J 8 bases short, with 18 bases between. The CDR3 coding sequence is TGTGCCAGCAGCGTCCCCGGGACTGGGCCCGAAAAACTGTTTTTT. As protein: CASSVPGTGPEKLFF.

The chain combines TRBV6-5 with TRBJ1-2; 12 bases match TRBD1. CDR1 is MNHEY, CDR2 SVGAGI, per germline. CDR3 size: 16 residues. V lost 2 bases to trimming and J lost 3 bases; unmatched junction nucleotides: 4. The CDR3 spells CASSYGGQGAHYGYTF. CDR3 in DNA: TGTGCCAGCAGTTACGGGGGACAGGGGGCACACTATGGCTACACCTTC.

The chain is built from TRBV4-1 and TRBJ2-1; D not certain. V was clipped by 1 base and J by 9 bases, with 10 bases between them. This CDR3 has 13 residues. Germline V gene lookup returns CDR1 MGHRA and CDR2 YSYEKL. The CDR3 DNA reads as TGCGCCAGCAGCCAAGTCCCACGATTTGAGCAGTTCTTC. Translated: CASSQVPRFEQFF.

The V call is TRBV10-3, the J call TRBJ1-5, with 8 bases matching TRBD1. The germline CDR1 and CDR2 sequences are ENHRY and SYGVKD. V shed 5 bases and J 6 bases; nucleotides not matched to a gene: 6. The CDR3 is 14 amino acids. CDR3 bases: TGTGCCATCAGTCAAGGACAGGGTGGTCAGCCCCAGCATTTT. It translates to CAISQGQGGQPQHF.

This clonotype appeared a few times. This chain links TRBV24-1 with TRBJ2-6; D tentatively fits TRBD1 or TRBD2 (5 bases each). Trimming removed 5 bases from V and 0 bases from J, with 19 bases in between. The germline CDR1 and CDR2 sequences are KGHDR and SFDVKD. This CDR3 is built from 19 residues. CDR3: CATSAHGTLPSSGANVLTF. CDR3 bases: TGTGCCACCAGTGCCCACGGGACCCTCCCTAGCTCTGGGGCCAACGTCCTGACTTTC.

The genes are TRBV2 and TRBJ2-7; D unclear. V was shortened by 7 bases and J by 0 bases, with 7 bases between the two germline ends. The CDR3 runs 12 residues. Germline V CDR1 and CDR2: SNHLY, FYNNEI. CDR3 in DNA: TGTGCCAGCAAAAAGAGCTCCTACGAGCAGTACTTC. It specifies CASKKSSYEQYF.

This chain joins TRBV21-1 and TRBJ2-1; TRBD2 reflects the table's D call only, with no check against the DNA. TRBV21-1 is given as a pseudogene. This CDR3 is built from 13 residues. The CDR3 nucleotides read TGTGCCAGCAGCAACCCCAGGAGGAATGAGCAGTTCTTC. This codes for CASSNPRRNEQFF.

This chain connects TRBV27 to TRBJ2-1, with 12 positions matching TRBD2. The germline gives CDR1 MNHEY, CDR2 SMNVEV (reference sequence). Losses at the gene ends were 3 bases for V and 5 bases for J; bases not matched to a gene: 11. This CDR3 has 18 amino acids. The CDR3 DNA reads as TGTGCCAGCAGTTTTTTGGCGACCGGACTAGCGGGGCACAATGAGCAGTTCTTC. Its protein product is CASSFLATGLAGHNEQFF.

This clonotype occurred a few times. The chain couples TRBV6-1 to TRBJ2-4; the D is unclear. V was shortened by 2 bases and J by 4 bases, with 9 bases between the two germline ends. The CDR3 runs to 14 residues. Germline CDR1 reads MNHNS; CDR2 reads SASEGT. This chain's CDR3 is CASSEYDSKNIQYF. The CDR3 DNA follows: TGTGCCAGCAGTGAATATGATAGTAAAAACATTCAGTACTTC.

This sequence joins TRBV29-1 and TRBJ2-1, with TRBD2 matching 9 bases. The V gene's germline CDR1 is SQVTM and CDR2 ANQGSEA. The CDR3 consists of 15 residues. The V gene end was trimmed by 5 bases and the J gene end by 2 bases; junction bases not matched to a gene: 7. The CDR3 bases are TGCAGCGTTCCGCGGGAGGGCCGCCCCTACAATGAGCAGTTCTTC. Protein product: CSVPREGRPYNEQFF.

The chain links TRBV19 to TRBJ2-1; D unresolved. V was clipped by 4 bases and J by 4 bases, with 8 bases between them. The CDR3 contains 13 residues. CDR1 is LNHDA, CDR2 SQIVND, per germline (reference sequence). The chain's CDR3 is CASSRTHYNEQFF. In nucleotides, the CDR3 is TGTGCCAGTAGTAGGACCCATTACAATGAGCAGTTCTTC.

Here the CDR3 reads CASGLVISGTGPYEQYF. The CDR3 bases are TGTGCTAGTGGTTTGGTAATATCCGGGACAGGCCCCTACGAGCAGTACTTC. The rearrangement joins TRBV12-5 to TRBJ2-4; 8 nucleotides match TRBD1. The tail of the sequence fits TRBJ2-7 better, so the J call may be wrong. The CDR3 spans 17 residues. Germline V gene sequence: CDR1 LGHNT, CDR2 FRNRAP.

This chain connects TRBV7-8 to TRBJ1-2, with 12 bases lining up with TRBD1. The germline gives CDR1 SGHVS, CDR2 FQNEAQ. J was trimmed by 4 bases and V by 5 bases; bases with no gene match: 11. The CDR3 has 17 amino acids. The DNA of the CDR3 is TGTGCCAGCAGCCCCCATGCGGGGACAGGGGGCGTCTATGGCTACACCTTC. Its protein is CASSPHAGTGGVYGYTF.

The V call is TRBV20-1, the J call TRBJ2-5; 12 positions agree with TRBD1. The CDR3 sequence is 15 residues long. Germline assignment: CDR1 DFQATT and CDR2 SNEGSKA (reference sequence). The V gene end was trimmed by 6 bases and the J gene end by 5 bases; junction bases not matched to a gene: 10. The CDR3 DNA reads TGCAGTGCCGCGACCGGGACAGGGGGCTTCGAGACCCAGTACTTC. It specifies CSAATGTGGFETQYF.

The chain joins TRBV6-5 to TRBJ2-4; 9 bases are shared with TRBD1. Near its end, the DNA agrees better with TRBJ2-7, so the J call may be wrong. Germline loops: CDR1 MNHEY, CDR2 SVGAGI. CDR3 length equals 13 residues. CDR3 coding DNA: TGTGCCACGACCGGGACAGGGAGGGGCGAGCAGTACTTC. Translating it yields CATTGTGRGEQYF.

This clonotype occurred many times. The chain couples TRBV28 to TRBJ2-6; the match to TRBD1 covers 9 bases. The CDR3 runs 17 residues. Germline loops: CDR1 MDHEN, CDR2 SYDVKM. The V segment lost 5 bases and the J segment 2 bases; nucleotides outside the gene matches: 7. CDR3 bases: TGTGCCAGCAGTATTTCAACAGGGGGCACTGGGGCCAACGTCCTGACTTTC. This translates into CASSISTGGTGANVLTF.

In its sample, this clonotype was seen a few times. In DNA form, the CDR3 reads TGCAGCGTTTCAGGGGACAGGGAAGGAAGCAATCAGCCCCAGCATTTT. This sequence encodes CSVSGDREGSNQPQHF. The rearrangement joins TRBV29-1 to TRBJ1-5, with 9 nucleotides matching TRBD1. The CDR3 consists of 16 residues. Per germline, CDR1 SQVTM and CDR2 ANQGSEA. The junction had 9 bases not matched to a gene; V was cut back by 5 bases and J by 1 base.

CDR3 region: CASSSGPLIRFF. CDR3 nucleotides: TGTGCCAGCAGCTCGGGACCACTAATCCGGTTCTTC. The chain recombines TRBV7-9 with TRBJ2-1; D possibly matches TRBD1 or TRBD2 (5 bases each). CDR1 and CDR2 (germline): SEHNR, FQNEAQ (reference sequence). The CDR3 runs 12 residues. Trimming stripped 4 bases from V and 15 bases from J, with 16 bases between.

As concerns this clonotype: Compared with germline, one end of the junction differs, possibly owing to a read error. V is TRBV5-6 and J is TRBJ2-3, with 8 bases matching TRBD2. CDR1 and CDR2 (germline): SGHDT, YYEEEE. The CDR3 is made up of 14 amino acids. The CDR3 DNA is TGTACCAGCAGTCAAGCGGGAGACGCCAGATACGCGTATTTT. It encodes CTSSQAGDARYAYF.

The chain is built from TRBV2 and TRBJ1-5; D is perhaps TRBD1 (6 bases). Germline CDR1 is SNHLY and CDR2 is FYNNEI. Trimming cost V 1 base and J 2 bases, with 9 bases left between them. The CDR3 has 15 amino acids. The CDR3 coding sequence is TGTGCCAGCAGTGAAGAGGGGGGCGGCAATCAGCCCCAGCATTTT. This sequence encodes CASSEEGGGNQPQHF.

This clonotype has only a few counts. With a much larger clone just one base away, this may be a read error. This chain connects TRBV20-1 to TRBJ2-7, with 14 bases that match TRBD2. Trimming at V came to 2 bases and at J to 7 bases, leaving 13 bases not matched to a gene. This CDR3 spans 17 amino acids. From germline, CDR1 is DFQATT and CDR2 SNEGSKA (reference sequence). CDR3 sequence: CSARRAGTSGRSNEQYF. CDR3 DNA: TGCAGTGCTAGAAGGGCCGGGACTAGCGGGAGAAGTAATGAGCAGTACTTC.